This TCR beta chain is drawn from a study of blood T cell repertoires in COVID-19. The assay was immunoSEQ multiplex PCR, and TCRdb's table has in-frame clones only and misses some. The repertoire holds 150,000 or so clones, with around 93% as singletons. This receptor was taken from a woman aged 45-65 years with acute or convalescent COVID-19. The specimen was peripheral blood.

CDR3 sequence (DNA): TGTGCCAGTAGCACTCAGACTAGCGGGGGTCTTTCTGACGATGAGCAGTTCTTC. Translation: CASSTQTSGGLSDDEQFF. This chain joins TRBV19 and TRBJ2-1, with 12 nucleotides matching TRBD2. The length of the CDR3 is 18 residues. V was pared by 6 bases and J by 8 bases, with 17 bases of the junction left unmatched. Germline lookup yields CDR1 LNHDA and CDR2 SQIVND (reference sequence).